Listed here are 27 T cell receptor beta chains from one sample, sequenced in a study of blood T cell repertoires in COVID-19. The data were produced by immunoSEQ multiplex PCR, yet TCRdb's version contains in-frame clones alone and is incomplete. The sample includes about 150,000 clones, 60% to 85% seen only once; the top ten take around 1.7%. The sequencing input was peripheral blood. These receptor sequences come from a man older than 75 with acute or convalescent COVID-19.

The chain has TRBV15 and TRBJ2-7; the match to TRBD1 covers 8 bases. The CDR3 runs 14 residues. Per germline, CDR1 LNHNV and CDR2 YYDKDF (reference sequence). V gave up 9 bases and J gave up 0 bases; unmatched junction bases: 7. In nucleotides, the CDR3 is TGTGCCACGAAACAGGGGGAAATCTCCTACGAGCAGTACTTC. Its translation: CATKQGEISYEQYF.

This sequence joins TRBV7-9 and TRBJ1-5, with 9 positions matching TRBD1. V was pared by 1 base and J by 4 bases, with 2 bases of the junction left unmatched. There are 15 residues in the CDR3. CDR1 SEHNR and CDR2 FQNEAQ come from the germline V gene (reference sequence). The CDR3 loop reads CASSLDDRGNQPQHF. In DNA, the CDR3 is TGTGCCAGCAGCTTAGACGACAGGGGGAATCAGCCCCAGCATTTT.

The V gene is TRBV5-6, the J gene TRBJ1-5, with D unresolved. This CDR3 contains 14 residues. Germline values: CDR1 SGHDT, CDR2 YYEEEE. V was pared by 0 bases and J by 4 bases, with 8 bases between. The CDR3 coding sequence is TGTGCCAGCAGCTTGGGTGGCGGGAATCAGCCCCAGCATTTT. It translates to CASSLGGGNQPQHF.

The J gene is TRBJ2-5, the V gene TRBV5-4; possible D gene TRBD1, 6 bases. Trimming removed 3 bases from V and 5 bases from J, with 14 bases in between. The CDR3 has 14 amino acids. CDR1 is SGHNT, CDR2 YYREEE, per germline (reference sequence). In DNA, the CDR3 is TGTGCCAGCAGCTCAGAGGACAGCCGGGAGACCCAGTACTTC. Its translation is CASSSEDSRETQYF.

The gene calls are TRBV19 and TRBJ2-2; 8 nucleotides line up with TRBD1. There are 15 residues in the CDR3. V gave up 4 bases and J gave up 7 bases; unmatched junction bases: 8. The germline V gene has CDR1 LNHDA and CDR2 SQIVND (reference sequence). The CDR3 sequence is CASSSTQGAHGELFF. CDR3 nucleotides: TGTGCCAGTAGTAGCACTCAGGGGGCCCACGGGGAGCTGTTTTTT.

This clone was found a few times. This CDR3 is CASSYSSTANYGYTF. CDR3 bases: TGTGCCAGCAGTTACTCGAGTACAGCTAACTATGGCTACACCTTC. The rearrangement uses TRBV6-2 or TRBV6-3 and TRBJ1-2, with no clear D. This CDR3 is built from 15 residues. CDR1 is MNHEY and CDR2 is SVGEGT in the germline V gene. Trimming shortened V by 0 bases and J by 0 bases, and 8 bases separated the two germline ends.

The V and J genes are TRBV6-2 or TRBV6-3 and TRBJ2-2; D unresolved. The germline gives CDR1 MNHEY, CDR2 SVGEGT. Trimming removed 0 bases from V and 4 bases from J, with 12 bases in between. The CDR3 sequence is 16 residues long. This CDR3 reads CASSYSGLVGTGELFF. In nucleotides, the CDR3 is TGTGCCAGCAGTTACTCCGGCCTAGTGGGCACCGGGGAGCTGTTTTTT.

The chain recombines TRBV7-2 with TRBJ2-5; weak D call: TRBD2 (5 bases). There are 15 residues in the CDR3. Trimming removed 5 bases from V and 4 bases from J, with 17 bases in between. Germline CDR1 SGHTA, CDR2 FQGNSA. DNA for the CDR3: TGTGCCAGCAGCGCGGGTTTCGCGGTCCGAGAGACCCAGTACTTC. This gives the protein CASSAGFAVRETQYF.

The chain is built from TRBV5-4 and TRBJ2-5, with 10 bases aligning to TRBD1. V shed 7 bases and J 6 bases; nucleotides not matched to a gene: 6. Germline-derived CDR1 and CDR2 are SGHNT and YYREEE (reference sequence). The CDR3 runs 13 residues. CDR3 protein: CASGTGAAKTQYF. The CDR3 DNA is TGTGCCAGCGGGACAGGGGCCGCTAAGACCCAGTACTTC. Drawing the rest from reference TRBV5-4 and TRBJ2-5, the complete variable domain is ETGVTQSPTHLIKTRGQQVTLRCSSQSGHNTVSWYQQALGQGPQFIFQYYREEENGRGNFPPRFSGLQFPNYSSELNVNALELDDSALYLCASGTGAAKTQYFGPGTRLLVL.

V usage is TRBV4-1 and J usage is TRBJ2-5, with D maybe TRBD1 (6 bases). The CDR3 has 16 amino acids. The germline CDR1 and CDR2 sequences are MGHRA and YSYEKL. V was cut by 1 base and J by 3 bases, with 15 bases left in between. The CDR3 DNA reads as TGCGCCAGCAGCCAAGGTCGTAGGGGGAACAAAGAGACCCAGTACTTC. Its protein is CASSQGRRGNKETQYF.

The table lists this clone with many counts. This sample includes further DNA sequences coding for the same CDR3. DNA of the CDR3: TGTGCCAGCAGTTACGACGGGAGAGGCAATCAGCCCCAGCATTTT. As protein: CASSYDGRGNQPQHF. The chain combines TRBV6-5 with TRBJ1-5; D not resolved. CDR3 length: 15 amino acids. The germline V and J ends were trimmed by 2 bases and 2 bases, with 10 bases remaining between them. From germline, CDR1 is MNHEY and CDR2 SVGAGI.

The V and J genes are TRBV6-1 and TRBJ2-7; 9 bases map to TRBD2. Germline CDR1 is MNHNS and CDR2 is SASEGT. V was clipped by 3 bases and J by 7 bases; unmatched bases: 4. CDR3 size: 13 residues. The CDR3 spells CASSESGGLEQYV. DNA of the CDR3: TGTGCCAGCAGTGAGAGCGGGGGGCTTGAGCAGTACGTC.

The chain links TRBV5-1 to TRBJ1-1, with D perhaps TRBD1 (6 bases). Germline V lookup: CDR1 SGHRS, CDR2 YFSETQ. Deletions cut 4 bases from V and 2 bases from J, with 15 bases between. CDR3 size: 15 residues. CDR3 sequence reads: CASSRVGQSNTEAFF. The DNA for the CDR3 is TGCGCCAGCAGCCGCGTCGGACAGAGCAACACTGAAGCTTTCTTT.

This clone was detected only once. The chain employs TRBV9 and TRBJ2-7, with 7 positions matching TRBD1. Germline CDR1 SGDLS, CDR2 YYNGEE. J lost 6 bases, V lost 4 bases, and 10 bases had no gene match. The CDR3 extends over 14 amino acids. The CDR3 coding sequence is TGTGCCAGCAGCAAGACAGGGACCTTAACCGAGCAGTACTTC. This sequence encodes CASSKTGTLTEQYF.

This chain connects TRBV15 to TRBJ2-1, with D tentatively TRBD2 (7 bases). CDR1 LNHNV and CDR2 YYDKDF come from the germline V gene (reference sequence). The CDR3 sequence is 16 residues long. With 3 bases removed from V and 6 bases from J, the gap between germline ends came to 18 bases. The CDR3 is CATSSLWGGLSNEQFF. CDR3 coding DNA: TGTGCCACCAGCAGTCTCTGGGGGGGGCTGAGCAATGAGCAGTTCTTC.

The chain employs TRBV18 and TRBJ2-5, with 8 bases lining up with TRBD2. The trim removed 0 bases at V and 5 bases at J, leaving 8 bases unmatched. Germline CDR1 and CDR2: KGHSH and LQKENI. The CDR3 has 16 residues. The CDR3 bases are TGTGCCAGCTCACCACCGTCCGGGGGGGCCAGGGAGACCCAGTACTTC. Protein: CASSPPSGGARETQYF.

The chain employs TRBV2 and TRBJ1-4; 8 bases are shared with TRBD1. The ends lost 6 bases at V and 7 bases at J; junction bases unmatched: 16. CDR1 is SNHLY, CDR2 FYNNEI, per germline. The CDR3 is 17 residues long. CDR3 nucleotides: TGTGCCAGCAGACGAACAGGGGGGAATCAAGGGGGTGAAAAACTGTTTTTT. Protein: CASRRTGGNQGGEKLFF.

This clone was found a few times. This chain links TRBV25-1 with TRBJ1-2, with TRBD1 identical over 8 bases. J gave up 8 bases and V 3 bases, and 5 bases lay outside the gene matches. This CDR3 region has 13 residues. The germline V gene encodes CDR1 MGHDK and CDR2 SYGVNS. Written as DNA, the CDR3 is TGTGCCAGCAGTGATCGGACAGGGCTGGGCTACACCTTC. The encoded protein is CASSDRTGLGYTF.

The chain couples TRBV5-1 to TRBJ2-1, with D perhaps matching TRBD2 (6 bases). Trimming pared 4 bases from V and 3 bases from J, leaving 17 bases between. CDR3 length: 16 residues. Per the germline V gene, CDR1 is SGHRS and CDR2 is YFSETQ. The CDR3 region is CASSRTEGLYYNEQFF. The CDR3 DNA is TGCGCCAGCAGCCGCACTGAGGGACTCTACTACAATGAGCAGTTCTTC.

This clone has only one observation. This chain uses TRBV4-1 with TRBJ2-2; 8 nucleotides line up with TRBD2. CDR1 MGHRA and CDR2 YSYEKL come from the germline V gene. The CDR3 has 16 residues. V lost 2 bases to trimming and J lost 3 bases; unmatched junction nucleotides: 5. The CDR3 bases are TGCGCCAGCAGCCAACCGGGGGGGCTGGACACCGGGGAGCTGTTTTTT. Translation gives CASSQPGGLDTGELFF.

The genes are TRBV21-1 and TRBJ1-2; the DNA was not used to check the table's D call, TRBD1. TRBV21-1 counts as a pseudogene. The CDR3 extends over 15 amino acids. This chain's CDR3 is CASPERQTSCYGYTF. Written as DNA, the CDR3 is TGTGCCAGCCCTGAACGACAGACCTCTTGCTATGGCTACACCTTC.

J is TRBJ1-2 and V is TRBV30, with 8 bases fitting TRBD1. The V segment lost 8 bases and the J segment 4 bases; nucleotides outside the gene matches: 12. Germline CDR1 is GTSNPN and CDR2 is SVGIG (reference sequence). There are 14 residues in the CDR3. The CDR3 region is CARQGRDSPYGYTF. The CDR3 coding sequence is TGTGCCCGACAGGGGAGGGATAGCCCCTATGGCTACACCTTC.

This chain connects TRBV4-1 to TRBJ2-7; 7 bases align to TRBD2. The germline gives CDR1 MGHRA, CDR2 YSYEKL. The CDR3 contains 15 residues. The J segment lost 4 bases and the V segment lost 0 bases, leaving 6 bases of the junction unmatched. The CDR3 DNA sequence: TGCGCCAGCAGCCAAGATCCGGGGGGAAGGTACGAGCAGTACGTC. Its translation: CASSQDPGGRYEQYV.

The table lists this clone with a few counts. One junction end disagrees with the germline gene, perhaps due to a read error. The chain combines TRBV5-1 with TRBJ1-2, with 7 bases lining up with TRBD1. CDR3 length: 13 residues. Germline V gene lookup returns CDR1 SGHRS and CDR2 YFSETQ. Written as DNA, the CDR3 is TGCGCCAGCCGACAGAACAGGGGCGCCTCGGGAGCCTTC. Protein product: CASRQNRGASGAF.

This clone was seen just once. The chain combines TRBV6-5 with TRBJ1-2; D is unresolved. From germline, CDR1 is MNHEY and CDR2 SVGAGI. This CDR3 region has 15 residues. V gave up 7 bases and J gave up 6 bases, with 21 bases separating them. CDR3 in DNA: TGTGCCAGCATACGACAACAATCAGTTCGTGATGGCTACACCTTC. Amino acids: CASIRQQSVRDGYTF.

The chain uses TRBV5-1 and TRBJ2-2; 8 positions agree with TRBD1. There are 16 residues in the CDR3. Germline lookup yields CDR1 SGHRS and CDR2 YFSETQ. Trimming removed 0 bases from V and 2 bases from J; junction bases left unmatched: 3. In DNA, the CDR3 is TGCGCCAGCAGCTTGGAGGCAGGGGGCAACACCGGGGAGCTGTTTTTT. This codes for CASSLEAGGNTGELFF.

A note on this clone: The same CDR3 is also encoded by other DNA sequences in this sample. This chain connects TRBV6-1 to TRBJ2-7, with TRBD1 as a possible D gene (6 bases). The germline CDR1 and CDR2 sequences are MNHNS and SASEGT. The CDR3 is 14 residues long. The germline V and J ends were trimmed by 0 bases and 4 bases, with 10 bases remaining between them. The CDR3 is CASSEAGGEYEQYV. The CDR3 DNA reads TGTGCCAGCAGTGAAGCTGGGGGCGAGTACGAGCAGTACGTC.